These T cell receptor beta chains were read from a single sample in a study of shared clonotypes between healthy human individuals. Method: immunoSEQ multiplex PCR; TCRdb's copy keeps in-frame clones and lacks some. The sample has some 1,600,000 clones, nearly 99% seen once. The sample was naive CD4+ T cells sorted from blood. Receptors originate from a man aged 25 to 40 in good health. CDR3s include the opening cysteine and the closing phenylalanine or tryptophan. D genes are given only for firm matches. Clone sizes are given selectively: once, few, many, or a class where the clone is expanded.

NA,TRBJ2-7,NA,TRBV5-1,TGCGCCAGCACCGTCGGTTCATCCTACGAGCAGTACTTC,CASTVGSSYEQYF
NA,TRBJ1-3,NA,TRBV7-8,TGTGCCAGCAGCTCCCCGGGGATTGACTCTGGAAACACCATATATTTT,CASSSPGIDSGNTIYF
NA,TRBJ2-7,NA,TRBV10-3,TGTGCCATCAGTGATAGTGACGACTGGTACGAGCAGTACTTC,CAISDSDDWYEQYF
once,TRBJ2-1,NA,TRBV7-6,TGTGCCAGCAGCTCCCCCTCCTACAATGAGCAGTTCTTC,CASSSPSYNEQFF
NA,TRBJ2-1,TRBD2,TRBV7-6,TGTGCCAGCAGCTTAGGGACTAGCGACCTTCTTGATGAGCAGTTCTTC,CASSLGTSDLLDEQFF
NA,TRBJ2-6,TRBD2,TRBV2,TGTGCCAGCAGTGGGGGGGGTTACGATACAAAGTCGGGCCAACGTCCTGATTTC,CASSGGGYDTKSGQRPDF
once,TRBJ2-5,NA,TRBV11-2,TGTGCCAGCAGCTTAGCCTCCCAAGAGACCCAGTACTTC,CASSLASQETQYF
NA,TRBJ2-1,TRBD1,TRBV28,TGTGCCAGCAGTTTAGTAGGGACAGATGAGCAGTTCTTC,CASSLVGTDEQFF
NA,TRBJ2-2,TRBD2,TRBV6-6,TGTGCCAGCCCGGCGGCTAGCGGAACCGGGGAGCTGTTTTTT,CASPAASGTGELFF
NA,TRBJ2-7,NA,TRBV5-4,TGTGCCAGCAGCCCCCCGGGCAAACCGACCTACGAGCAGTACTTC,CASSPPGKPTYEQYF
NA,TRBJ2-7,NA,TRBV9,TGTGCCAGCAGCGGGACGCATGGTGGCGGACTGCAGTACTTC,CASSGTHGGGLQYF
NA,TRBJ2-1,TRBD1,TRBV5-4,TGTGCCAGCAGCTTTGCCGGGACAGTTATCTCCAATGAGCAGTTCTTC,CASSFAGTVISNEQFF
NA,TRBJ2-5,NA,TRBV6-1,TGTGCCAGCAGTCCATTACAGAAGGAAGAGACCCAGTACTTC,CASSPLQKEETQYF
NA,TRBJ1-4,NA,TRBV14,TGTGCCAGCAGCCACAAACGGGTAGGGCGTGAAAAACTGTTTTTT,CASSHKRVGREKLFF
once,TRBJ2-1,NA,TRBV5-4,TGTGCCAGCAGCTCACCCCTGGGGGGCGGGGGAACGCGGAATGAGCAGTTCTTC,CASSSPLGGGGTRNEQFF
NA,TRBJ1-1,NA,TRBV7-8,TGTGCCAGCAGCGCACAGGAAGATGGAGGGGCGGGAGCTTTCTTT,CASSAQEDGGAGAFF
NA,TRBJ1-2,NA,TRBV28,TGTGCCATCGGCGGGGGGCCTGGCTACACCTTC,CAIGGGPGYTF
NA,TRBJ2-3,NA,TRBV29-1,TGCAGCGTCGCTAGCACAGATACGCAGTATTTT,CSVASTDTQYF
NA,TRBJ2-2,TRBD2,TRBV7-2,TGTGCCAGCAGCCCTAGCGGCAACACCGGGGAGCTGTTTTTT,CASSPSGNTGELFF
NA,TRBJ1-5,TRBD1,TRBV28,TGTGCCAGCAGACCACATGGACAGGCAAGGTACAATCAGCCCCAGCATTTT,CASRPHGQARYNQPQHF
once,TRBJ2-7,NA,TRBV29-1,TGCAGCGTTGAAGATCGGCGGTCCTACGAGCAGTACTTC,CSVEDRRSYEQYF
NA,TRBJ1-4,NA,TRBV28,TGTGCCAGCAGTCAAGAGGGAGGGTTAAGGAATGAAAAACTGTTTTTT,CASSQEGGLRNEKLFF
NA,TRBJ2-7,TRBD2,TRBV7-9,TGTGCCAGCTCCCCGGGGGGAGTGGGGCTCGGGTACGAGCAGTACTTC,CASSPGGVGLGYEQYF
NA,TRBJ2-7,TRBD2,TRBV28,TGTGCCAGCAGTCCTGGACTAGCGGGGGGTTTAGTGCAGTACTTC,CASSPGLAGGLVQYF
NA,TRBJ2-1,TRBD2,TRBV11-3,TGTGCCAGCAGCCGGGGACTAGCGGACAAGGGGGGTGAGCAGTTCTTC,CASSRGLADKGGEQFF
NA,TRBJ2-1,NA,TRBV5-1,TGCGCCAGCAGCTCCTCCGGGACACTCAAGCCAGAACGCTACAATGAGCAGTTCTTC,CASSSSGTLKPERYNEQFF
NA,TRBJ2-7,NA,TRBV28,TGTGCCAGCAGGTCGGTCAGAGGGGGCTCCTACGAGCAGTACTTC,CASRSVRGGSYEQYF
NA,TRBJ2-1,NA,TRBV11-2,TGTGCCAGCAGCTTAGAGGAACCCAGGTCCTACAATGAGCAGTTCTTC,CASSLEEPRSYNEQFF
NA,TRBJ2-3,NA,TRBV10-3,TGTGCCTTGTCCCCGGGGACGGGCACAGATACGCAGTATTTT,CALSPGTGTDTQYF